This T cell receptor beta chain was found in a study of blood T cell repertoires in COVID-19. Study-wide background: The United States, Italy and Spain supplied acute and convalescent COVID-19 samples. T cells, B-cell-depleted T cells, or PBMCs provided the cDNA or gDNA that served as material.

Produced via immunoSEQ multiplex PCR; TCRdb's table is partial and in-frame only. This table holds around 150,000 clones, 81% found once. The V end lost 1 base, the J end lost 2 bases, and 13 bases lay between the germline ends. Germline loops: CDR1 SGHAT, CDR2 FQNNGV. The CDR3 covers 16 residues. The V call is TRBV11-2, the J call TRBJ2-3; D possibly corresponds to TRBD2 (6 bases). Sequencing was performed on peripheral blood. The TCR sequence derives from a man between 60 and 75 years old with active or convalescent COVID-19. The CDR3 loop is CASSLGSQRATDTQYF. For the CDR3, the DNA is TGTGCCAGCAGCTTAGGGTCGCAGCGGGCCACAGATACGCAGTATTTT.